This TCR beta chain stems from a study of post-analysis software for immune sequencing data. As for the study in general: Disease trajectories encompassed relapsing-remitting, secondary progressive and progressive-relapsing multiple sclerosis.

Sequencing libraries made from TCR beta cDNA carried unique molecular identifiers. Around 460,000 cDNA molecules came from roughly 1 to 10 million T cells. A single record per CDR3 protein comes from TCRdb applying MiXCR to the PCR reads. The sample includes roughly 600,000 distinct CDR3 sequences, roughly 46% of them seen just once. Study-level findings and limits: Same-batch preparations were strongly co-clustered by F measure. A significant reduction in normalized Chao1 diversity was observed in multiple sclerosis patients versus controls. The five TRBV segments detected at higher frequency in patients than in controls included TRBV5-6, TRBV5-1 and TRBV20-1.

The table lists this clonotype with a count of one. Its antigen is still unknown. The germline V gene encodes CDR1 DFQATT and CDR2 SNEGSKA (reference sequence). This CDR3 region has 11 residues. Trimming took off 6 bases at V and 5 bases at J, with 9 bases between the two ends. The specimen sequenced was blood. The source of this sequence is a girl aged 5-17 years with multiple sclerosis. The chain has TRBV20-1 and TRBJ2-3, with D unresolved. The CDR3 nucleotides are TGCAGTGCCCATATGTTAGATACGCAGTATTTT. Encoded protein: CSAHMLDTQYF.